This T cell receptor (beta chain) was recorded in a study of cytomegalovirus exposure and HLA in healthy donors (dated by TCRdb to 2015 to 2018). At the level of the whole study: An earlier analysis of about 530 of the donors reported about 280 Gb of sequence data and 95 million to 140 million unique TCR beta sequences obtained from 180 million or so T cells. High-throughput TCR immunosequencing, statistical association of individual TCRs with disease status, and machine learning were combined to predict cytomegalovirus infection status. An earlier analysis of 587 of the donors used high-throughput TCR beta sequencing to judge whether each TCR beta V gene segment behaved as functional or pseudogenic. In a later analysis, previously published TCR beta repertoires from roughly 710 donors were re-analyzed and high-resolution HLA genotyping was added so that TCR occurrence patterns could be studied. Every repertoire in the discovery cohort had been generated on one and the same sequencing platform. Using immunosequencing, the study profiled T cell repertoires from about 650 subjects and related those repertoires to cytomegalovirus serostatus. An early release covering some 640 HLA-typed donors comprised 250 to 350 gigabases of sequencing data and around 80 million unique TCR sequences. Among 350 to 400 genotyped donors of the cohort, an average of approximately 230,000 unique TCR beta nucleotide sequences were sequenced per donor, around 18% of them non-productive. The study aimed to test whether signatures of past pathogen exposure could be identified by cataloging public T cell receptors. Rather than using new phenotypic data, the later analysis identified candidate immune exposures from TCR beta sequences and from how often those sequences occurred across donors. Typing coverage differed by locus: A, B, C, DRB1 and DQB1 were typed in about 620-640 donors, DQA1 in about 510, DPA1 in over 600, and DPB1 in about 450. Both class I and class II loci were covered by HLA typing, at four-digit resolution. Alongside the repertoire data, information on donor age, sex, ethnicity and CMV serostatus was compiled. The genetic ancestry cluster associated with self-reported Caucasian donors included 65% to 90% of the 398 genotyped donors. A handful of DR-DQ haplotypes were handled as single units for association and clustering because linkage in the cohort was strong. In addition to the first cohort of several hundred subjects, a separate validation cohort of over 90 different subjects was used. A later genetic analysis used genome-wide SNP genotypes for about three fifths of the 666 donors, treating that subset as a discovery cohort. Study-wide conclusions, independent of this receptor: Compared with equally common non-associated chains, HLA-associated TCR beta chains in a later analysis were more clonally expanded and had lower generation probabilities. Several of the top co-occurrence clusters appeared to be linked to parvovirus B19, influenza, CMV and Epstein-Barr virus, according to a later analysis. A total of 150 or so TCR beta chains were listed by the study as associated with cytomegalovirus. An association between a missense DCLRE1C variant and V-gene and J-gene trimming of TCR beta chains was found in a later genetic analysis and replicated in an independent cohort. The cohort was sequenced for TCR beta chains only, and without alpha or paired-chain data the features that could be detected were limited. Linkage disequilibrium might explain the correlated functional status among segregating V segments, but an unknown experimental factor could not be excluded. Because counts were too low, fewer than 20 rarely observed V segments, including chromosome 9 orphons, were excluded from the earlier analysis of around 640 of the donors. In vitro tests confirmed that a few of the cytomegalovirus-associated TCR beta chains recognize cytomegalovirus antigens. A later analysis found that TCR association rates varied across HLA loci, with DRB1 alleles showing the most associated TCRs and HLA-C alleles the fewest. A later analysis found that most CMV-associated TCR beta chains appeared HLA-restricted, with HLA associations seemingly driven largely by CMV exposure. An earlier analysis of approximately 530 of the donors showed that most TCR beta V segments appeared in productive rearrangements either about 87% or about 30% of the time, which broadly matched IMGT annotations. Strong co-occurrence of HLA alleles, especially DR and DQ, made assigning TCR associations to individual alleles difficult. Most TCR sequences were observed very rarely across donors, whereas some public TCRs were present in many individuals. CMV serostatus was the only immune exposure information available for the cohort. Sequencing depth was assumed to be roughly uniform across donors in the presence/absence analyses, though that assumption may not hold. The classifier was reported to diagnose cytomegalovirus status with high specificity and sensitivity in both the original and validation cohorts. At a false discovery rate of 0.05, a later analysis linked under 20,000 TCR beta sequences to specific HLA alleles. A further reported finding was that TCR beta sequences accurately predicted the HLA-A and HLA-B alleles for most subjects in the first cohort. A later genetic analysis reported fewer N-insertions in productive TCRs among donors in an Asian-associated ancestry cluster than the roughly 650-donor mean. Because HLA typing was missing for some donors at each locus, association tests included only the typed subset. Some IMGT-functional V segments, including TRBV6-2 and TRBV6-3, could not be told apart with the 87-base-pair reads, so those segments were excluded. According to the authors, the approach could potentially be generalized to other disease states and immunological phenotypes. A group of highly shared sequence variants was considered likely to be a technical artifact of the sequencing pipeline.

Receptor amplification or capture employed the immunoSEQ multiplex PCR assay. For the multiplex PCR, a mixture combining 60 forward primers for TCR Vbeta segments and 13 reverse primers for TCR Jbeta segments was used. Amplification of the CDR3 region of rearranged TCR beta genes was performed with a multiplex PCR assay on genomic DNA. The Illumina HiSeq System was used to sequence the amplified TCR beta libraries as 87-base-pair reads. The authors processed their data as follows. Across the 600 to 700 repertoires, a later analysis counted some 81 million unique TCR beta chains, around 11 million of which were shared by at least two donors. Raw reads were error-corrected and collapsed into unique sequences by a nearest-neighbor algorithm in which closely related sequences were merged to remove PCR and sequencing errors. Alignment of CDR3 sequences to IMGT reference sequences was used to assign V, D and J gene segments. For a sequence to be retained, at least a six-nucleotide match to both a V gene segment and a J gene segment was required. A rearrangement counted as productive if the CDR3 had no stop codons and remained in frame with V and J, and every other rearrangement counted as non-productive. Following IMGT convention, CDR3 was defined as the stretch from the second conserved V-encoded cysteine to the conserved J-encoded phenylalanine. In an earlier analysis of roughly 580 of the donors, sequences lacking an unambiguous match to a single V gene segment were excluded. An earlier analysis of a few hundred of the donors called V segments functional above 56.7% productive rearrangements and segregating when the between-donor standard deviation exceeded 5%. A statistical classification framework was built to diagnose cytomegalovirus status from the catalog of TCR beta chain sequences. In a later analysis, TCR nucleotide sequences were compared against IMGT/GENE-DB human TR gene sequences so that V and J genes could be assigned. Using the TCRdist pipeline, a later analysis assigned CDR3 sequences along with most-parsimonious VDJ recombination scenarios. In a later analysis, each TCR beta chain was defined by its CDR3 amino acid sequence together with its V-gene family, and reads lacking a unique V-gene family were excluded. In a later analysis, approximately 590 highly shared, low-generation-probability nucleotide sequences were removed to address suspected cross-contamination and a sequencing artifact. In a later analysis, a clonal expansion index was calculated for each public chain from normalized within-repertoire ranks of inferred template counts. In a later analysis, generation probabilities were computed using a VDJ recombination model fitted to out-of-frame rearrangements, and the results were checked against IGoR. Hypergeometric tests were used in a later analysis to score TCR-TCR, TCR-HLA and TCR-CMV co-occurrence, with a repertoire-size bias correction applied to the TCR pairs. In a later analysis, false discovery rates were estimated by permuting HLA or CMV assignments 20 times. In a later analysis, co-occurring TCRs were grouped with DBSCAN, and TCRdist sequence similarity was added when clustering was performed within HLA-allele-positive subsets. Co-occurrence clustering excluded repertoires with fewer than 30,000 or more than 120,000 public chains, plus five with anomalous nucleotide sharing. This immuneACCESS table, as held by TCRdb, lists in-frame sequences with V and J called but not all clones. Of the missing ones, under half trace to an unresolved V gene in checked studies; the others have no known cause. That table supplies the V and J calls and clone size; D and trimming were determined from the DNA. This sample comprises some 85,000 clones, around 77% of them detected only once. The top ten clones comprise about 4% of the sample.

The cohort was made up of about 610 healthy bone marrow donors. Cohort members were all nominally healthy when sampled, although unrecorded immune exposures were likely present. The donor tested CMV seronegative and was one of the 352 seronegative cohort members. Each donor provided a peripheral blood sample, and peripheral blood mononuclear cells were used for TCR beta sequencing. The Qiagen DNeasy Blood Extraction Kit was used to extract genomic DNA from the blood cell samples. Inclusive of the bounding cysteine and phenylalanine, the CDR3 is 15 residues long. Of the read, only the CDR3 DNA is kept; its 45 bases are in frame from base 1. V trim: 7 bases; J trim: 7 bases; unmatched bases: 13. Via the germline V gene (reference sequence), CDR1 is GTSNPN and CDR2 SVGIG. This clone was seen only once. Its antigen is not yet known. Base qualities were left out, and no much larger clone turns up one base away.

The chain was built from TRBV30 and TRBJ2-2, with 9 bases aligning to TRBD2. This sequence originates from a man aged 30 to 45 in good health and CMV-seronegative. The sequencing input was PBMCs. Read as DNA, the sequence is TGTGCCTCGGGAGATCGCGGGGGGGCCATCGGGGAGCTGTTTTTT. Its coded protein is CASGDRGGAIGELFF.